The TCR beta chain under discussion was sequenced for a study of control samples from healthy donors and cancer patients. Clones were read by immunoSEQ multiplex PCR, and TCRdb kept only the in-frame ones, dropping some. The sample has some 70,000 clones; 75% to 85% are singletons. Germline CDR1 SGHDN, CDR2 FVKESK. Trimming removed 1 base from V and 8 bases from J; junction bases left unmatched: 9. The CDR3 runs 17 residues. Sequencing was performed on blood. The rearrangement links TRBV14 to TRBJ1-4; 11 positions match TRBD1. This clonotype was obtained from a man aged 55 to 69 in good health. The CDR3 region is CASSQVSPGQGEEKLFF. CDR3 bases: TGTGCCAGCAGCCAAGTAAGCCCGGGACAGGGGGAAGAAAAACTGTTTTTT.